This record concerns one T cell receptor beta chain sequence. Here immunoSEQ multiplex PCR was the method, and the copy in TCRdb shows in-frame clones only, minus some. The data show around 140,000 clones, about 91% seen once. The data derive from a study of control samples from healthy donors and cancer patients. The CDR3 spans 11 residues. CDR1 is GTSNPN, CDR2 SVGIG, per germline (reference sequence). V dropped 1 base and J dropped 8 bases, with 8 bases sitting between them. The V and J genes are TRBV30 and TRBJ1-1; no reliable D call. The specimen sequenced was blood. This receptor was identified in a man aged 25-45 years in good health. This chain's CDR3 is CAWSGQKEAFF. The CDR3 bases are TGTGCCTGGAGTGGACAAAAGGAAGCTTTCTTT. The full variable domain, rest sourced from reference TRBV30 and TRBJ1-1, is SQTIHQWPATLVQPVGSPLSLECTVEGTSNPNLYWYRQAAGRGLQLLFYSVGIGQISSEVPQNLSASRPQDRQFILSSKKLLLSDSGFYLCAWSGQKEAFFGQGTRLTVV.